This T cell receptor (beta chain) came from a study of long-term antiretroviral therapy in people with HIV. Study-wide points: Clones that had undergone expansion before ART dominated the repertoire at all time points.

On this clone itself: Its cognate antigen is unknown.

The assay, immunoSEQ v3.0, was run at survey level. Here immunoSEQ multiplex PCR was the method, and the copy in TCRdb shows in-frame clones only, minus some. There are approximately 17,000 clones in the sample; roughly 80% occur only once, and roughly 15% lies in the top ten. Per germline, CDR1 MDHEN and CDR2 SYDVKM. The CDR3 length is 15 residues. Trimming took 4 bases from V and 5 from J, leaving 16 bases between them. The sequences come from unsorted PBMCs, collected less than 1.3 years before starting antiretroviral therapy. The gene calls are TRBV28 and TRBJ2-3; D may be TRBD1 (6 bases). The source of this sequence is a man in his thirties or forties with HIV. This CDR3 reads CASSSHQGLIDTQYF. CDR3 in DNA: TGTGCCAGCAGTTCCCACCAGGGGCTGATAGATACGCAGTATTTT.